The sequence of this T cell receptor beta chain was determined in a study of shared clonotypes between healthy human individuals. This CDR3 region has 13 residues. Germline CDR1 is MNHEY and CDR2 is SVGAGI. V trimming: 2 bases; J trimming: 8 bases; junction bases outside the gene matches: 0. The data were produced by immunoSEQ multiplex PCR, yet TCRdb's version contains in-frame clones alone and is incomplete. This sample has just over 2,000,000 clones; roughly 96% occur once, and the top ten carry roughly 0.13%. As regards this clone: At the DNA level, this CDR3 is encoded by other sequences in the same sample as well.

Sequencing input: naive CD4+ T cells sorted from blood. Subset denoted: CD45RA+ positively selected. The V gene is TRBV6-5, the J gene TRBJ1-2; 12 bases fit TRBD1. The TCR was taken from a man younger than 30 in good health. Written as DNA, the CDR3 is TGTGCCAGCAGTTACGGGACAGGGGGCGGCTACACCTTC. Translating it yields CASSYGTGGGYTF.